The clone carrying this T cell receptor beta chain was observed a few times. Sequencing used immunoSEQ multiplex PCR; TCRdb keeps in-frame clones, though not all of them. The sample lists 20,000 to 25,000 clones, 50% to 65% occurring once. This sample is drawn from a study of graft-versus-host responses after intestinal transplantation. Germline V gives CDR1 MNHNY, CDR2 SVGAGI (reference sequence). The CDR3 loop spans 14 amino acids. V was clipped by 9 bases and J by 0 bases, with 12 bases between them. The V gene is TRBV6-6, the J gene TRBJ1-3; no firm D call. The source was alloreactive CD4+ T cells from a mixed lymphocyte reaction culture, collected before intestinal transplant. Indicated subset: CFSE-low proliferating T cells sorted from approximately six-day pre-transplant mixed lymphocyte reaction (GvH or HvG direction). The receptor comes from a human patient who received an intestinal transplant. The CDR3 sequence is CASWTFRSGNTIYF. The CDR3 DNA sequence: TGTGCCAGTTGGACTTTCCGCTCTGGAAACACCATATATTTT.